Shown below are 21 T cell receptor beta chains from a single sample sequenced in a study of graft-versus-host responses after intestinal transplantation. Sequencing used immunoSEQ multiplex PCR; TCRdb keeps in-frame clones, though not all of them. Of some 10,000 clones listed, about three quarters were seen once; the top ten hold roughly a third. The material was PBMCs, obtained roughly 490 days after intestinal transplant. The receptors derive from a human patient who received an intestinal transplant, so some T cells may come from the graft donor.

The chain is built from TRBV27 and TRBJ1-1; TRBD1 matches at 7 bases. This CDR3 is built from 14 residues. Trimming removed 8 bases from V and 1 base from J; junction bases left unmatched: 7. Looked up from germline, CDR1 is MNHEY and CDR2 is SMNVEV (reference sequence). The CDR3 nucleotides read TGTGCCAGCCGAAACGACAGGGAGAACACTGAAGCTTTCTTT. Its translation is CASRNDRENTEAFF.

V and J are TRBV6-1 and TRBJ2-3; D is perhaps TRBD1 or TRBD2 (6 bases each). Germline CDR1 MNHNS, CDR2 SASEGT. The CDR3 length is 17 residues. Deletions cut 2 bases from V and 2 bases from J, with 17 bases between. The CDR3 region has the DNA TGTGCCAGCAGTGAACCCCCAGGGGCGGGACACACAGATACGCAGTATTTT. This sequence encodes CASSEPPGAGHTDTQYF.

The chain has TRBV6-6 and TRBJ1-1; the D gene is possibly TRBD1 (5 bases). The CDR3 extends over 12 amino acids. CDR1 is MNHNY, CDR2 SVGAGI, per germline (reference sequence). The ends were cut back, 5 bases at V and 9 bases at J, with 13 bases in the middle. The CDR3 DNA sequence: TGTGCCAGCAGTACAGGATCGATCAAAGCTTTCTTT. Its translation is CASSTGSIKAFF.

V is TRBV29-1 and J is TRBJ2-7, with D possibly TRBD2 on 6 matching bases. Looked up from germline, CDR1 is SQVTM and CDR2 is ANQGSEA. CDR3 length equals 13 residues. Trimming took off 7 bases at V and 7 bases at J, with 20 bases between the two ends. CDR3 in amino acids: CSAAGDSLGEQYF. The CDR3 DNA follows: TGCAGCGCTGCCGGGGACTCCCTGGGGGAGCAGTACTTC.

The rearrangement uses TRBV27 and TRBJ2-1; D remains unclear. CDR1 MNHEY and CDR2 SMNVEV come from the germline V gene (reference sequence). This CDR3 region has 13 residues. The V gene lost 5 bases and the J gene lost 9 bases, with 14 bases spanning the gap. In DNA, the CDR3 is TGTGCCAGCAGTCTCGAGGTCCACAGTGAGCAGTTCTTC. It is translated as CASSLEVHSEQFF.

The chain employs TRBV30 and TRBJ1-2; D unclear. The germline V and J ends were trimmed by 0 bases and 2 bases, with 13 bases remaining between them. CDR1 and CDR2 (germline): GTSNPN, SVGIG (reference sequence). There are 15 residues in the CDR3. CDR3 sequence reads: CAWSVTSSGNYGYTF. DNA of the CDR3: TGTGCCTGGAGTGTAACCTCTTCGGGGAACTATGGCTACACCTTC.

This chain uses TRBV15 with TRBJ2-3; maybe TRBD1 (6 bases). V lost 3 bases, J lost 5 bases, and 15 bases lay in between. The CDR3 runs to 15 residues. Per the germline V gene, CDR1 is LNHNV and CDR2 is YYDKDF (reference sequence). CDR3 sequence reads: CATSSRTATRDTQYF. CDR3 sequence (DNA): TGTGCCACCAGCAGTAGGACAGCCACCCGAGATACGCAGTATTTT.

The CDR3 loop reads CASSLTAHSNQPQHF. The CDR3 DNA reads as TGTGCCAGCAGCTTAACAGCTCATAGCAATCAGCCCCAGCATTTT. The chain has TRBV11-2 and TRBJ1-5; D ambiguous. V lost 2 bases to trimming and J lost 0 bases, with 8 bases between them. The CDR3 runs 15 residues. Germline CDR1 is SGHAT and CDR2 is FQNNGV. Combining the CDR3 with reference TRBV11-2 and TRBJ1-5 gives the whole variable domain EAGVAQSPRYKIIEKRQSVAFWCNPISGHATLYWYQQILGQGPKLLIQFQNNGVVDDSQLPKDRFSAERLKGVDSTLKIQPAKLEDSAVYLCASSLTAHSNQPQHFGDGTRLSIL.

The chain recombines TRBV10-3 with TRBJ2-7, with 7 bases matching TRBD1. With V trimmed by 5 bases and J by 6 bases, 16 bases remained unmatched. The CDR3 spans 16 residues. Germline CDR1 is ENHRY and CDR2 is SYGVKD. CDR3 coding DNA: TGTGCCATCAGTCAAGGTAGGGGGCAGTCCTCGGGCGAGCAGTACTTC. Its translation is CAISQGRGQSSGEQYF.

The rearrangement links TRBV6-5 to TRBJ2-7, with 7 bases aligning to TRBD1. The germline V gene has CDR1 MNHEY and CDR2 SVGAGI. J lost 3 bases, V lost 0 bases, and 5 bases had no gene match. The CDR3 has 15 amino acids. The DNA for the CDR3 is TGTGCCAGCAGTTACTCGAGACAGGGAGTCTACGAGCAGTACTTC. It is translated as CASSYSRQGVYEQYF.

This clone came up a few times. This chain joins TRBV19 and TRBJ2-7; 8 bases are shared with TRBD2. Germline trimming cut 9 bases from V and 3 bases from J; bases unmatched to any gene: 7. This CDR3 region has 13 residues. Germline CDR1 is LNHDA and CDR2 is SQIVND (reference sequence). The chain's CDR3 is CASGAGTSYEQYF. As DNA, the CDR3 is TGTGCCAGCGGCGCCGGGACTAGCTACGAGCAGTACTTC.

For this clone: Its ends do not fully match the called genes, so a read error is possible. This rearrangement joins TRBV6-5 to TRBJ2-7; tentatively, D is TRBD1 (7 bases). This CDR3 is built from 15 residues. The germline V gene has CDR1 MNHEY and CDR2 SVGAGI. The CDR3 nucleotides are TGTGCCATCAGTGGAGGGGGCGCCTTGGTCTACGAGCAGTACTTC. This translates into CAISGGGALVYEQYF.

This chain joins TRBV6-6 and TRBJ1-2; D is possibly TRBD1 (5 bases). The V and J ends lost 5 bases and 4 bases respectively, with 11 bases between them. The CDR3 totals 13 residues. The germline CDR1 and CDR2 sequences are MNHNY and SVGAGI (reference sequence). The CDR3 DNA reads TGTGCCAGCAGTCAACCCACAGGCTATGGCTACACCTTC. It codes for CASSQPTGYGYTF.

This clone showed up just a few times. The chain recombines TRBV6-4 with TRBJ2-1; 11 positions agree with TRBD2. Trimming took 6 bases from V and 4 from J; bases not matched to a gene: 5. The CDR3 length is 15 residues. Looked up from germline, CDR1 is MRHNA and CDR2 is SNTAGT. The CDR3 DNA reads TGTGCCAGCAGCCAAGGGACTAGCGGTTACAATGAGCAGTTCTTC. Its protein product is CASSQGTSGYNEQFF.

Only a few counts were recorded for this clone. The V call is TRBV10-3, the J call TRBJ1-2, with TRBD1 as a possible D gene (5 bases). The CDR3 consists of 13 residues. The V and J ends lost 7 bases and 6 bases respectively, with 15 bases between them. Germline V gene sequence: CDR1 ENHRY, CDR2 SYGVKD. The CDR3 sequence: CAITKGADDGYTF. DNA of the CDR3: TGTGCCATCACCAAAGGGGCAGATGATGGCTACACCTTC.

The gene calls are TRBV30 and TRBJ2-3; D uncertain. Trimming stripped 0 bases from V and 0 bases from J, with 10 bases between. Per germline, CDR1 GTSNPN and CDR2 SVGIG (reference sequence). The CDR3 totals 15 residues. CDR3 nucleotides: TGTGCCTGGAGTGTTTTCGACACTAGCACAGATACGCAGTATTTT. This gives the protein CAWSVFDTSTDTQYF.

V is TRBV4-2 and J is TRBJ2-3; unclear D gene. Trimming took 1 base from V and 2 from J, leaving 7 bases between them. CDR1 and CDR2 from the germline V gene are LGHNA and YNFKEQ. The CDR3 loop spans 14 amino acids. The CDR3 sequence is CASSQGGITDTQYF. The DNA for the CDR3 is TGTGCCAGCAGCCAAGGTGGGATCACAGATACGCAGTATTTT.

V usage is TRBV11-2 and J usage is TRBJ2-1; 11 nucleotides match TRBD2. The germline V gene has CDR1 SGHAT and CDR2 FQNNGV. With 5 bases clipped from V and 0 bases from J, the junction kept 3 bases outside the gene matches. The CDR3 is made up of 16 amino acids. The DNA for the CDR3 is TGTGCCAGCAGCCTTCTAGCGGGAGGCTCCTACAATGAGCAGTTCTTC. This gives the protein CASSLLAGGSYNEQFF.

The rearrangement uses TRBV4-1 and TRBJ2-1, with D possibly TRBD2 on 6 matching bases. Germline-derived CDR1 and CDR2 are MGHRA and YSYEKL. V was pared by 6 bases and J by 8 bases, with 11 bases between. CDR3 size: 12 residues. The CDR3 DNA follows: TGCGCCAGCAGTCTGGGGGGAGATGAGCAGTTCTTC. Amino acid sequence: CASSLGGDEQFF.

This clone was counted a single time. An end of the junction differs from the germline gene, which may be a read error. This chain connects TRBV5-6 to TRBJ2-6; D assignment may be TRBD1 or TRBD2 (5 bases each). CDR1 and CDR2 (germline): SGHDT, YYEEEE. This CDR3 contains 15 residues. For the CDR3, the DNA is TGTGCCAGCAGCTTTCGGGGCGCCGGAGCCAACGTCCAGACTTTC. It yields the protein CASSFRGAGANVQTF.

The rearrangement uses TRBV7-8 and TRBJ1-5; D is possibly TRBD1 (6 bases). The CDR3 extends over 14 amino acids. Per the germline V gene, CDR1 is SGHVS and CDR2 is FQNEAQ. Deletions cut 8 bases from V and 0 bases from J, with 11 bases between. CDR3: CASEGGYSNQPQHF. The CDR3 bases are TGTGCCAGCGAGGGGGGATATAGCAATCAGCCCCAGCATTTT.